This T cell receptor beta chain was sequenced during a study of cytomegalovirus exposure and HLA in healthy donors. Study-level information: The same platform used for the 500 to 850 first-cohort repertoires was also used for the 95 to 150 validation repertoires, as a later analysis reported. Study observations and caveats: In vitro assays verified that a few CMV-associated chains recognized CMV antigens specifically.

The germline V gene has CDR1 SNHLY and CDR2 FYNNEI. V lost 5 bases and J 3 bases, leaving 5 bases between the germline ends. The CDR3 totals 11 residues. As regards this clone: Its antigen is undetermined.

The roughly 120-subject validation cohort, separate from the approximately 660-subject first cohort, included the donors. Profiled with immunoSEQ multiplex PCR; TCRdb holds only in-frame clones, not every one. This table has around 150,000 clones, approximately 96% appearing once. J is TRBJ2-7 and V is TRBV2, with D unresolved. Sequencing was performed on PBMCs. The origin of this receptor is a woman aged 18-29 years in good health and CMV-seronegative. Written as DNA, the CDR3 is TGTGCCAGCAGTTACAACTACGAGCAGTACTTC. This gives the protein CASSYNYEQYF.